Sequencing of this TCR beta chain was carried out in a study of cytomegalovirus exposure and HLA in healthy donors. Study overall: The roughly 700 first-cohort repertoires and the 100 to 150 validation repertoires shared the same platform, a later analysis reported.

This clone appeared a single time. The germline V gene encodes CDR1 LNHDA and CDR2 SQIVND (reference sequence). The germline V and J ends were trimmed by 5 bases and 7 bases, with 21 bases remaining between them. The CDR3 loop spans 15 amino acids. Some clones are missing from TCRdb's copy, which holds only in-frame ones; the method was immunoSEQ multiplex PCR. This sample carries 100,000 to 150,000 clones, roughly 89% of them seen once, and the ten largest clones take 1.5% to 2.5%. The source material was PBMCs. V usage is TRBV19 and J usage is TRBJ2-7, with D perhaps matching TRBD2 (5 bases). This clonotype was sampled from a woman aged 18 to 35 in good health and CMV-seronegative. In DNA form, the CDR3 reads TGTGCCAGTAGTCCGACCGGGTCCTCTACGGGGGAGCAGTACTTC. Translating it yields CASSPTGSSTGEQYF.